This T cell receptor beta chain was retrieved from a study of PD-1 blockade in classical Hodgkin lymphoma. Findings and limits, study-wide: Healthy donors were reported to have higher baseline TCR diversity than newly diagnosed patients.

Repertoires were generated with immunoSEQ multiplex PCR, while TCRdb's copy carries only in-frame clones and drops some. The table shows some 17,000 clones, with 70% to 90% occurring only once. The time point denotes: newly diagnosed, previously untreated cHL patient sample. It was PBMCs in newly diagnosed, untreated classical Hodgkin lymphoma that served as comparison. For this clone: The antigen remains undetermined.

The CDR3 has 13 amino acids. Germline loops: CDR1 MDHEN, CDR2 SYDVKM. The V end lost 6 bases, the J end lost 6 bases, and 15 bases lay between the germline ends. The receptor's source is a human donor with classical Hodgkin lymphoma. The V and J genes are TRBV28 and TRBJ2-7, with D hard to call. Sequencing input: peripheral blood mononuclear cells (PBMCs). The CDR3 nucleotides are TGTGCCAGCAGCCCCCCTTGGGCAAGCGAGCAGTACTTC. Its protein is CASSPPWASEQYF.